The TCR beta chain under discussion was sequenced for a study of blood T cell repertoires in COVID-19 (dated by TCRdb to the early 2020s). Broadly, across the study: The collaborator samples originated in the United States, Italy and Spain and spanned the acute and convalescent phases of COVID-19. The prospective study material was composed of cDNA or gDNA derived from T cells, B-cell-depleted T cells, or PBMCs. Subjects who had been exposed to COVID-19, were actively infected with it, or had recovered from it provided the deeply sampled blood TCRbeta repertoires that made up the dataset. The repertoires were released in a freely available public database intended as a resource for research on the immune response to SARS-CoV-2. Samples were obtained from the ongoing ImmuneRACE study (first 160 participants) and from roughly 1,300 subjects provided by 6 global collaborators. Sample metadata almost always included a de-identified subject ID, COVID-19 status, age in years and sex. Where available, HLA class I and class II types were taken from metadata supplied by the sample provider and were not determined by assay-based typing.

A note on this clone: The target of this receptor is not known. No per-base quality is available; no much larger clone lies one base away.

TCRbeta CDR3 regions were amplified from genomic DNA using the immunoSEQ Assay, a bias-controlled multiplex PCR. The original methods were these. Within the assay, amplification of reference gene primers was used to estimate how many nucleated cells each sample contained. Sequence reads were collapsed and filtered to measure the absolute abundance of every unique TCRbeta CDR3 rearrangement. For each sample, productive Simpson clonality was calculated by taking the square root of Simpson's diversity index across productive rearrangements. This immuneACCESS table, as held by TCRdb, lists in-frame sequences with V and J called but not all clones. Of the missing ones, under half trace to an unresolved V gene in checked studies; the others have no known cause. The DNA was the basis for D and trimming; V, J and clone size are from that table. The table for this sample lists just under 95,000 clones; about 78% of them were counted only once. Of the sample, approximately 8.9% falls within the top ten clones.

Trimming removed 1 base from V and 3 bases from J, leaving 7 bases between the germline ends. CDR1 and CDR2, looked up from the germline V gene, are MDHEN and SYDVKM. Reading from cysteine to phenylalanine, the CDR3 counts 13 amino acids. The sequence is cut down to CDR3 DNA, 39 bases in frame from base 1. Study-level results and caveats: The quantity of clinical and demographic metadata differed by source and by participant and was supplied without curation.

Another Seattle source contributed samples from volunteer blood donors who had recovered from COVID-19. Each collaborating institution followed its own protocols to collect whole blood in K2EDTA tubes. For TCRbeta analysis, collaborators shipped samples as frozen whole blood, isolated PBMCs, or DNA extracted from either of those sample types. The sequence links TRBV28 to TRBJ2-7; a confident D gene designation cannot be given. The TCR sequence derives from a man aged 45 to 65 who had recovered from COVID-19. Sequences were obtained from peripheral blood. The CDR3 reads as follows: CASSLSAGYEQYF. The sequenced DNA: TGTGCCAGCAGTTTATCGGCAGGCTACGAGCAGTACTTC. Supplemented by the reference TRBV28 and TRBJ2-7 proteins around the CDR3, the complete variable domain is DVKVTQSSRYLVKRTGEKVFLECVQDMDHENMFWYRQDPGLGLRLIYFSYDVKMKEKGDIPEGYSVSREKKERFSLILESASTNQTSMYLCASSLSAGYEQYFGPGTRLTVT.